Reported below is one TCR beta chain. What it binds is not known. This sample was included in a study of OX40 agonist ivuxolimab in advanced cancers. Study background: The patients received agonistic anti-OX40 (CD134) antibody ivuxolimab. Study-wide points: On average, CD8+ T cells showed a greater number of expanded clones than CD4+.

The CDR3 loop spans 14 amino acids. Per the germline V gene, CDR1 is KGHSH and CDR2 is LQKENI. V dropped 3 bases and J dropped 4; count of bases not matched to a gene: 2. The method was immunoSEQ multiplex PCR; TCRdb's version includes in-frame clones alone and lacks a portion of them. The data show tens of thousands of clones, with 92% seen just once and more than 0.95% held by the top ten. This TCR was recovered from an adult with an advanced solid tumor such as melanoma, head and neck, liver or kidney cancer. This chain links TRBV18 with TRBJ1-4; 7 bases map to TRBD1. The starting material was CD4+ or CD8+ T cells sorted from blood, obtained in a trial of the OX40 agonist ivuxolimab. The CDR3 spells CASSPGQSNEKLFF. For the CDR3, the DNA is TGTGCCAGCTCACCGGGACAGAGTAATGAAAAACTGTTTTTT. Drawing the rest from reference TRBV18 and TRBJ1-4, the complete variable domain is NAGVMQNPRHLVRRRGQEARLRCSPMKGHSHVYWYRQLPEEGLKFMVYLQKENIIDESGMPKERFSAEFPKEGPSILRIQQVVRGDSAAYFCASSPGQSNEKLFFGSGTQLSVL.